The following is a T cell receptor beta chain sequence with its context. This entry is derived from a study of blood T cell repertoires in COVID-19. On the study more broadly: Researchers got acute and convalescent COVID-19 samples from the United States, Italy and Spain. Sources were T cells, B-cell-depleted T cells, or PBMCs; the material itself was cDNA or gDNA.

In the original analysis: Counts of nucleated cells, estimated from reference gene primer amplification, were obtained. TCRdb keeps only in-frame clones here, not all; method: immunoSEQ multiplex PCR. Clone size and V and J calls were adopted from that table, with D and trimming inferred from the DNA. The table lists approximately 120,000 clones, 65% to 90% of them singletons, with about a quarter in the top ten. Germline V gene data show CDR1 as SGHAT and CDR2 as FQNNGV. This CDR3 is built from 15 residues. V was shortened by 5 bases and J by 6 bases, with 19 bases between the two germline ends. The TCR was taken from an elderly woman with acute or convalescent COVID-19. This rearrangement joins TRBV11-2 to TRBJ1-1, with a possible D match to TRBD1 (5 bases). Sample: peripheral blood. DNA for the CDR3: TGTGCCAGCAGCCCAAGCCGGGGACTGGGCCCTGAAGCTTTCTTT. It is translated as CASSPSRGLGPEAFF. Combining the CDR3 with reference TRBV11-2 and TRBJ1-1 gives the whole variable domain EAGVAQSPRYKIIEKRQSVAFWCNPISGHATLYWYQQILGQGPKLLIQFQNNGVVDDSQLPKDRFSAERLKGVDSTLKIQPAKLEDSAVYLCASSPSRGLGPEAFFGQGTRLTVV.